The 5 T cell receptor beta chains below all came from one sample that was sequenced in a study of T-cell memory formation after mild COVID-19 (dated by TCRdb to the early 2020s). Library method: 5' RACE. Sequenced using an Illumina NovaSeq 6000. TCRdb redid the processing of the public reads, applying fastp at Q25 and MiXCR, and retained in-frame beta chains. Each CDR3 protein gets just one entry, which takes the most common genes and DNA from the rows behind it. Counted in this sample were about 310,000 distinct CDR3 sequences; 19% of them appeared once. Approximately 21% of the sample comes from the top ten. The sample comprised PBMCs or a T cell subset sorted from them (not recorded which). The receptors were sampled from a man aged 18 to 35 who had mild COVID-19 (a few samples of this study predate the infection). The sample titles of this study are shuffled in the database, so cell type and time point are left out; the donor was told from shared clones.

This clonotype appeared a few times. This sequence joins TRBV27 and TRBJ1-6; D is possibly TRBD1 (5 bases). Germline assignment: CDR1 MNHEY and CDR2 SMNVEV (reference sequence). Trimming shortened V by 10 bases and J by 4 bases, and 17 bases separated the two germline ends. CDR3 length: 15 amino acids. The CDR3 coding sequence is TGTGCCACATTGGCGGCTTGGGGGTATAATTCACCCCTCCACTTT. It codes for CATLAAWGYNSPLHF.

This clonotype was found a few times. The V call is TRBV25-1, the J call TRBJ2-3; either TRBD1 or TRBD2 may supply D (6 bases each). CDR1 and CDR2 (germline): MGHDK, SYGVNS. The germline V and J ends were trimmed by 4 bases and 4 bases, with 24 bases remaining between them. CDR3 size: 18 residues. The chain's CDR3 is CASSASILEGGVPDTQYF. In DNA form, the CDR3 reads TGTGCCAGCAGTGCATCTATTTTAGAGGGGGGAGTCCCAGATACGCAGTATTTT.

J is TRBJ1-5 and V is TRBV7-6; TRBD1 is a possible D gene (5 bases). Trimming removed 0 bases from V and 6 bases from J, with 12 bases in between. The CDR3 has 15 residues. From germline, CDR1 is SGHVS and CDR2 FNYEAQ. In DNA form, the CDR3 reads TGTGCCAGCAGCTTAGCTGCCAGGGAAGCTCAGCCCCAGCATTTT. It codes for CASSLAAREAQPQHF. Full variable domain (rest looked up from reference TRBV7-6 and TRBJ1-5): GAGVSQSPRYKVTKRGQDVALRCDPISGHVSLYWYRQALGQGPEFLTYFNYEAQQDKSGLPNDRFSAERPEGSISTLTIQRTEQRDSAMYRCASSLAAREAQPQHFGDGTRLSIL.

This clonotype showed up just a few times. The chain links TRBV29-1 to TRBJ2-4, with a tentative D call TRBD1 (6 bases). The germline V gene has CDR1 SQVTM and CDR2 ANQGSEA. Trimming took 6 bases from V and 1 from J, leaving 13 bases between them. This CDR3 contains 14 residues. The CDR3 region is CSVSGEAAKNIQYF. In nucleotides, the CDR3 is TGCAGCGTATCAGGGGAAGCGGCCAAAAACATTCAGTACTTC.

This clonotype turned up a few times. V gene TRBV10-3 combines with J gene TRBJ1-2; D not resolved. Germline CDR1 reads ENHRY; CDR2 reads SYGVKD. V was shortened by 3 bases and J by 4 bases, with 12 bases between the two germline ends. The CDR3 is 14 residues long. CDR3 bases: TGTGCCATCAGTGATGATTGGAGAGGCTATGGCTACACCTTC. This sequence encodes CAISDDWRGYGYTF.